These T cell receptor beta chains were read from a single sample in a study of PD-1 blockade in classical Hodgkin lymphoma. Libraries were prepared by immunoSEQ multiplex PCR; TCRdb keeps only in-frame clonotypes and omits some of them. The profile shows about 94,000 clones, 75% to 90% of them singletons. This specimen was peripheral blood mononuclear cells (PBMCs), taken before the second cycle of nivolumab. The receptor source for this set is a human donor with classical Hodgkin lymphoma. CDR3s leave out the opening cysteine and the closing phenylalanine or tryptophan.

v_call cdr3_aa
TRBV6-1 ASSESIGAVSDQPQH
TRBV4-1 ASSQTRYLSYEQY
TRBV19 ASSIDGRESYEQY
TRBV14 ASSQDRWGTNEQY
TRBV7-6 ASSLGQGAGELF
TRBV18 ASSLLIDNEQF
TRBV7-9 ASSPGQGARETQY
TRBV21-1 ASSKIGFGGPNQPQH
TRBV7-9 ASSGPGQGDYGYT
TRBV6-5 ASSSGNQPQH
TRBV29-1 SVDLRQGDFYNEQF
TRBV28 ASNPAHRNNYEQY
TRBV19 ASSIGQGAAEAF
TRBV28 ASSFGPRGGSPLH
TRBV7-2 ASSYGQGASLTTEAF
TRBV27 ASSLIYGNRVYEQY
TRBV7-6 ASSLGAGSHEQY
TRBV5-1 ASSLEGQGPETQY
TRBV10-3 AISESRQTNEKLF
TRBV11-2 ASSRWGTSVGETQY
TRBV27 ASSLGTSGYTDTQY
TRBV7-9 ASSLGLPGVATQY
TRBV28 ASSFTGGGYEQY
TRBV6-1 ASSDRYEQY
TRBV28 ASSPSDLNEQF
TRBV30 ASDSSNTYEQY
TRBV11-2 ASSLVSSDTQY
TRBV5-1 ASTAGTGETQY
TRBV4-1 ASSRSPTGTSGTYEQY
TRBV5-1 ASGRRGGGSNTGELF
TRBV28 ASRGEETQY
TRBV18 ASSPRGLAGVSEQF
TRBV7-2 ASSLRGEKLF
TRBV18 ASSRDSGGYEQY
TRBV5-6 ASSLAGAGANVLT
TRBV19 ASSTGQASYEQY
TRBV18 ASSPQRLAYEQY